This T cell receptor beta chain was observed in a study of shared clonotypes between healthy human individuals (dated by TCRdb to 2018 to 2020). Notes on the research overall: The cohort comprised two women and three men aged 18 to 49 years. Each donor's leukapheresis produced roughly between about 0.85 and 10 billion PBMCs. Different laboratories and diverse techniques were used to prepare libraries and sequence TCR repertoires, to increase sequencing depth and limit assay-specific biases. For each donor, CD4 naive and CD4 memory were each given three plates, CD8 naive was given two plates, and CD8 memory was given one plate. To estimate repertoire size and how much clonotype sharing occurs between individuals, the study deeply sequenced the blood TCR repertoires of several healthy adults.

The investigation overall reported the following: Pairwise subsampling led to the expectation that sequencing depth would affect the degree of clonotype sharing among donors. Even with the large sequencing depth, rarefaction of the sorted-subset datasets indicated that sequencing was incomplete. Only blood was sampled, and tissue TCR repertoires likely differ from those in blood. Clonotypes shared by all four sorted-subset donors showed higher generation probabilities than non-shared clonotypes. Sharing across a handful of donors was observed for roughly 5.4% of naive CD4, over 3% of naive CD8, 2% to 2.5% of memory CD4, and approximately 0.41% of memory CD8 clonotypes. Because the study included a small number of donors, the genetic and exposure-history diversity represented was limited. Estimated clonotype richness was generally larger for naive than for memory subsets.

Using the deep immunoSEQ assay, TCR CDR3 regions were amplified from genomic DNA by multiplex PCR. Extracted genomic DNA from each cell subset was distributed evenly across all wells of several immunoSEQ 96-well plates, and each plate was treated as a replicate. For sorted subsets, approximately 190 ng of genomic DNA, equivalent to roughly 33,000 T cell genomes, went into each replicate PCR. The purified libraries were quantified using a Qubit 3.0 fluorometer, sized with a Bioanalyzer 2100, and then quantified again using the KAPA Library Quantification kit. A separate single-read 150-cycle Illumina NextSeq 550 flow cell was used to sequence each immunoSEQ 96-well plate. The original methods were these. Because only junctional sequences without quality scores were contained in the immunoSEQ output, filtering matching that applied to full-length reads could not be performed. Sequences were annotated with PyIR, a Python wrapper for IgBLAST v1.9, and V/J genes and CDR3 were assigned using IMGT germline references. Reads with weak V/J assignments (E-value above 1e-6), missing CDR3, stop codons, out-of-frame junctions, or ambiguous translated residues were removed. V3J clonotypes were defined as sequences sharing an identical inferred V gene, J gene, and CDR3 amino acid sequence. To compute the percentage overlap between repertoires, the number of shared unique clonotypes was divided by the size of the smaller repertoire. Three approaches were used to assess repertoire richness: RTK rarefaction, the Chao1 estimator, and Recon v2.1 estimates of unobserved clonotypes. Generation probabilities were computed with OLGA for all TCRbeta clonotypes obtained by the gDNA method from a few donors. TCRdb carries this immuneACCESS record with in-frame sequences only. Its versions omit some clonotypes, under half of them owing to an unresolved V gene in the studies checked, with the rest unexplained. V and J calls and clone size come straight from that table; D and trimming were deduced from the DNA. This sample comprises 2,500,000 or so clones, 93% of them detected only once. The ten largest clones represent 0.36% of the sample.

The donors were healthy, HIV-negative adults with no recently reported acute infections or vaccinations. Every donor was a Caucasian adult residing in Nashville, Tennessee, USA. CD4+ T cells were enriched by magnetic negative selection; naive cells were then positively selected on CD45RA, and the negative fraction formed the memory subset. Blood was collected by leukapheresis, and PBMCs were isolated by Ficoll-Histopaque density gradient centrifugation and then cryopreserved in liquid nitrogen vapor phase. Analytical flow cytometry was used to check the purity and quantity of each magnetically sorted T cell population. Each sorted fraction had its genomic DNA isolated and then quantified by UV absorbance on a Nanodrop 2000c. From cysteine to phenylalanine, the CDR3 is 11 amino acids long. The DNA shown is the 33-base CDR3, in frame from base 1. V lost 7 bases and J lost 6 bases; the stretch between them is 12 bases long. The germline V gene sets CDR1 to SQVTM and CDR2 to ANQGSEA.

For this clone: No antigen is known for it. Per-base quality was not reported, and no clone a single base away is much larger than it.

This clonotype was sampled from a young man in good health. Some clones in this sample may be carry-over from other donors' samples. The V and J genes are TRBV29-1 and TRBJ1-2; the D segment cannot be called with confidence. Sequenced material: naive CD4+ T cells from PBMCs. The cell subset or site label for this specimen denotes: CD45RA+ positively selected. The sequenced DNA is TGCAGCGCTGTTCGCGGTGATGGCTACACCTTC. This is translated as CSAVRGDGYTF. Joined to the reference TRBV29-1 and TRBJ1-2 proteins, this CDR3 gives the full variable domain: SAVISQKPSRDICQRGTSLTIQCQVDSQVTMMFWYRQQPGQSLTLIATANQGSEATYESGFVIDKFPISRPNLTFSTLTVSNMSPEDSSIYLCSAVRGDGYTFGSGTRLTVV.